Here is one TCR beta chain with its context. The sample is drawn from a study of blood T cell repertoires in COVID-19. In the original workflow: Scientists estimated how many nucleated cells there were by amplifying reference gene primers. Assay used: immunoSEQ multiplex PCR; TCRdb lists only in-frame clones, some missing. V, J and clone size are taken as reported in that table, and D and trimming were inferred from the DNA itself. The table records around 70,000 clones, roughly 88% of them present only once. The CDR3 consists of 18 residues. Trimming removed 0 bases from V and 4 bases from J; junction bases left unmatched: 5. CDR1 and CDR2 from the germline V gene are KGHSH and LQKENI.

This TCR came from an elderly woman with active or convalescent COVID-19. The V gene is TRBV18, the J gene TRBJ2-6; 11 bases line up with TRBD1. Sequenced material: peripheral blood. This chain's CDR3 is CASSPPPDRGRGANVLTF. The CDR3 DNA reads TGTGCCAGCTCACCACCGCCGGACAGGGGGCGAGGGGCCAACGTCCTGACTTTC.